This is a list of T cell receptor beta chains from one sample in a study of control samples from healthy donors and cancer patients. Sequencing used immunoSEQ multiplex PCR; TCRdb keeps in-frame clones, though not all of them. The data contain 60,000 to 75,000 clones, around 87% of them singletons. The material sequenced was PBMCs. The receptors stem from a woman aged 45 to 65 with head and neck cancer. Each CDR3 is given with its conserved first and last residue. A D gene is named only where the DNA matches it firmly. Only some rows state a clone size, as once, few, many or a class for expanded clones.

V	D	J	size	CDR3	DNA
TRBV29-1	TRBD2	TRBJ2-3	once	CSALGMGGRSADTQYF	TGCAGCGCCCTGGGGATGGGAGGGAGGTCGGCAGATACGCAGTATTTT
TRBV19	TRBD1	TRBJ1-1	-	CASIRTGQNTEAFF	TGTGCCAGTATCAGGACAGGGCAGAACACTGAAGCTTTCTTT
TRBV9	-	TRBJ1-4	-	CASSTFATNEKLFF	TGTGCCAGCAGCACATTTGCAACTAATGAAAAACTGTTTTTT
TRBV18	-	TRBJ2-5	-	CASSSRERILVGDGMVGETQYF	TGTGCCAGCTCATCGCGCGAACGTATTCTGGTAGGAGATGGTATGGTGGGAGAGACCCAGTACTTC
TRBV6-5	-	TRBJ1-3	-	CASSSGGNRNTIYF	TGTGCCAGCAGTTCGGGAGGGAACAGGAACACCATATATTTT
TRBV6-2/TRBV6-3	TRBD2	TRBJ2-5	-	CASSYDSGGVEETQYF	TGTGCCAGCAGTTACGATAGCGGGGGAGTTGAAGAGACCCAGTACTTC
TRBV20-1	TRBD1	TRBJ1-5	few	CSASRDSSNQPQHF	TGCAGTGCTAGTCGGGACAGCAGCAATCAGCCCCAGCATTTT
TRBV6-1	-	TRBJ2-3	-	CASSERGRAGSTDTQYF	TGTGCCAGCAGTGAGAGGGGGCGCGCGGGAAGCACAGATACGCAGTATTTT
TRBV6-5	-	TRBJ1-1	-	CASSTFREAEAFF	TGTGCCAGCAGTACCTTTAGGGAAGCTGAAGCTTTCTTT
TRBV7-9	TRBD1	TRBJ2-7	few	CASSFRGTGEQYF	TGTGCCAGCAGCTTCAGGGGGACCGGCGAGCAGTACTTC
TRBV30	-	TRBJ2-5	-	CAWSGAETQYF	TGTGCCTGGAGCGGGGCAGAGACCCAGTACTTC
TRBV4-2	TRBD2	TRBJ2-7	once	CASSPGLTYEQYF	TGTGCCAGCAGCCCGGGACTAACTTACGAGCAGTACTTC
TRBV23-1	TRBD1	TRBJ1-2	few	CASSQAPRDRGHTF	TGCGCCAGCAGTCAAGCTCCCCGGGACAGGGGACACACCTTC
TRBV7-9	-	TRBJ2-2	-	CASSRDGNTGELFF	TGTGCCAGCAGCAGGGACGGAAACACCGGGGAGCTGTTTTTT
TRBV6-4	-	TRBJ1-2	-	CASSDGRFGYTF	TGTGCCAGCAGTGACGGAAGGTTCGGCTACACCTTC
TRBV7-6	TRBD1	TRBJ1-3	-	CASSLGATGNSGNTIYF	TGTGCCAGCAGCTTGGGGGCGACAGGGAACTCTGGAAACACCATATATTTT
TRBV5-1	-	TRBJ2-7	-	CASSLQPGTYEQYF	TGCGCCAGCAGCTTGCAGCCGGGTACCTACGAGCAGTACTTC
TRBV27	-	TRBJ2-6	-	CASSHIQGSGANVLTF	TGTGCCAGCAGTCATATACAGGGCTCTGGGGCCAACGTCCTGACTTTC
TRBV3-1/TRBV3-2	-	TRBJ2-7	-	CASSRVGERTYEQYF	TGTGCCAGCAGCCGGGTGGGGGAAAGGACCTACGAGCAGTACTTC
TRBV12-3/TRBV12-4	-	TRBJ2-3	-	CASSLVGDTQYF	TGTGCCAGCAGTTTGGTGGGAGATACGCAGTATTTT
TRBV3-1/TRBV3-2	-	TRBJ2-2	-	CASSQPGQWEPGELFF	TGTGCCAGCAGCCAACCGGGACAATGGGAACCCGGGGAGCTGTTTTTT
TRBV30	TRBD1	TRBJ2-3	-	CAWSRTGVTDTQYF	TGTGCCTGGTCCCGAACAGGGGTCACAGATACGCAGTATTTT
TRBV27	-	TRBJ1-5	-	CASSSTEPQHF	TGTGCCAGCAGTTCCACAGAGCCCCAGCATTTT
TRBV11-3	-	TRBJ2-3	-	CASGTHTDTQYF	TGTGCCAGCGGGACACACACAGATACGCAGTATTTT
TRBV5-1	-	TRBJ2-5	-	CASSPAPQETQYF	TGCGCCAGCAGTCCGGCCCCTCAAGAGACCCAGTACTTC
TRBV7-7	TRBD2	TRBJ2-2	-	CASSRGLASGELFF	TGTGCCAGCAGCCGGGGACTAGCGAGCGGGGAGCTGTTTTTT
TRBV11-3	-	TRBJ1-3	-	CASSLGQGSGNTIYF	TGTGCCAGCAGCTTAGGCCAGGGGAGTGGAAACACCATATATTTT
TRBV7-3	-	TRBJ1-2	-	CASSFGGANGYTF	TGTGCCAGCAGCTTTGGAGGGGCGAATGGCTACACCTTC